The 17 T cell receptor beta chains below were found in one sample sequenced in a study of glioma-infiltrating T cells. The iRepertoire nested amplicon-rescue multiplex PCR amplified TCR alpha and beta CDR3s from RNA. Each CDR3 protein is one row after TCRdb ran MiXCR on the multiplex PCR reads. The table includes about 130,000 distinct CDR3 sequences, 20% to 25% detected once. Sequenced material: glioma tissue, nonneoplastic brain tissue, or PBMCs (not recorded which). The receptors stem from a human donor with low-grade glioma or glioblastoma, undergoing nonglioma brain surgery, or in good health (not recorded which).

The V gene is TRBV6-5, the J gene TRBJ1-2; D is perhaps TRBD1 (5 bases). Deletions cut 6 bases from V and 1 base from J, with 12 bases between. The CDR3 spans 14 residues. CDR1 and CDR2 (germline): MNHEY, SVGAGI. For the CDR3, the DNA is TGTGCCAGCAGCCCAATCCAGGGTAACTATGGCTACACCTTC. Its translation: CASSPIQGNYGYTF.

In its sample, this clonotype was seen a few times. DNA of the CDR3: TGTGCCAGCAGCCCGGGACGGCGGGTTACCTACAATGAGCAGTTCTTC. Protein sequence: CASSPGRRVTYNEQFF. This sequence joins TRBV28 and TRBJ2-1; either TRBD1 or TRBD2 may fit D (5 bases each). CDR3 size: 16 residues. Germline V gene lookup returns CDR1 MDHEN and CDR2 SYDVKM. Trimming stripped 6 bases from V and 2 bases from J, with 17 bases between.

This clonotype has more than one count but fewer than ten. The rearrangement uses TRBV29-1 and TRBJ2-5; TRBD2 agrees at 7 bases. The germline gives CDR1 SQVTM, CDR2 ANQGSEA. Losses at the gene ends were 5 bases for V and 2 bases for J; bases not matched to a gene: 5. This CDR3 comprises 13 residues. CDR3 amino acids: CSVNGGVQETQYF. In DNA, the CDR3 is TGCAGCGTTAATGGGGGGGTTCAAGAGACCCAGTACTTC.

This clonotype appeared a few times. The chain uses TRBV4-1 and TRBJ2-1; D is unclear. This CDR3 comprises 13 residues. Germline CDR1 and CDR2: MGHRA and YSYEKL. V was trimmed by 4 bases and J by 6 bases, leaving 10 bases between them. Here the CDR3 reads CASSRTQVNEQFF. The CDR3 DNA reads as TGCGCCAGCAGCCGGACCCAGGTCAATGAGCAGTTCTTC.

This clonotype was counted ten times or more. The rearrangement joins TRBV2 to TRBJ2-1; no firm D call. CDR1 and CDR2 (germline): SNHLY, FYNNEI. V lost 5 bases to trimming and J lost 3 bases, with 11 bases between them. The CDR3 totals 14 residues. CDR3 in amino acids: CASSKTGFYNEQFF. The CDR3 coding sequence is TGTGCCAGCAGTAAGACGGGTTTCTACAATGAGCAGTTCTTC.

The chain links TRBV19 to TRBJ1-6; D gene uncertain. V was clipped by 10 bases and J by 0 bases, with 10 bases between them. The CDR3 runs to 14 residues. In germline, CDR1 is LNHDA, CDR2 SQIVND (reference sequence). DNA for the CDR3: TGTGCCACCCGGGTGAGCTCCTATAATTCACCCCTCCACTTT. It encodes CATRVSSYNSPLHF.

This clonotype was picked up many times. The chain couples TRBV4-1 to TRBJ2-1; possible D gene TRBD2, 7 bases. CDR1 and CDR2 (germline): MGHRA, YSYEKL. V lost 0 bases and J 3 bases, leaving 12 bases between the germline ends. The CDR3 is 16 amino acids. The CDR3, as DNA: TGCGCCAGCAGCCAAGAGCGGGGGCTAGACTACAATGAGCAGTTCTTC. Its protein is CASSQERGLDYNEQFF.

The chain has TRBV29-1 and TRBJ2-5, with 9 bases that match TRBD1. V was pared by 4 bases and J by 3 bases, with 9 bases of the junction left unmatched. Germline-derived CDR1 and CDR2 are SQVTM and ANQGSEA. This CDR3 has 15 amino acids. The CDR3: CSVGRLRDREETQYF. The CDR3, as DNA: TGCAGCGTTGGGCGGCTCCGGGACAGGGAAGAGACCCAGTACTTC.

The sample holds many counts of this clonotype. The CDR3: CASSFTGFTDTQYF. The CDR3 DNA sequence: TGTGCCAGCAGCTTCACAGGGTTCACAGATACGCAGTATTTT. The chain uses TRBV7-3 and TRBJ2-3; a weak D match, TRBD1 (6 bases). The CDR3 loop spans 14 amino acids. Germline values: CDR1 SGHTA, CDR2 FQGTGA. Trimming pared 3 bases from V and 2 bases from J, leaving 9 bases between.

This chain joins TRBV7-2 and TRBJ1-1; unclear D gene. The CDR3 covers 12 residues. Trimming shortened V by 5 bases and J by 1 base, and 5 bases separated the two germline ends. Germline V lookup: CDR1 SGHTA, CDR2 FQGNSA. CDR3 residues: CASSRQNTEAFF. CDR3 in DNA: TGTGCCAGCAGCCGACAGAACACTGAAGCTTTCTTT.

The gene calls are TRBV7-2 and TRBJ2-3; D is tentatively TRBD1 or TRBD2 (5 bases each). The CDR3 sequence is 15 residues long. Germline CDR1 and CDR2: SGHTA and FQGNSA. The germline V and J ends were trimmed by 7 bases and 2 bases, with 16 bases remaining between them. The CDR3 sequence: CASNSWGGPTDTQYF. The CDR3 DNA reads TGTGCCAGCAACTCCTGGGGCGGGCCCACAGATACGCAGTATTTT.

J is TRBJ2-1 and V is TRBV7-2; no reliable D call. Trimming took off 5 bases at V and 9 bases at J, with 11 bases between the two ends. The CDR3 runs to 12 residues. Germline V lookup: CDR1 SGHTA, CDR2 FQGNSA. This chain's CDR3 is CASSPIAVEQFF. DNA of the CDR3: TGTGCCAGCAGCCCAATAGCAGTTGAGCAGTTCTTC.

The chain links TRBV3-1 to TRBJ1-3, with a possible D match to TRBD1 (6 bases). Trimming shortened V by 4 bases and J by 4 bases, and 17 bases separated the two germline ends. The germline gives CDR1 LGHDT, CDR2 YNNKEL (reference sequence). This CDR3 contains 16 residues. DNA for the CDR3: TGTGCCAGCAGCCCCATGGACAGTCTGTCCGGAAACACCATATATTTT. This sequence encodes CASSPMDSLSGNTIYF.

V and J are TRBV2 and TRBJ2-5, with TRBD1 as a possible D gene (5 bases). Germline V lookup: CDR1 SNHLY, CDR2 FYNNEI. The CDR3 extends over 13 amino acids. Trimming cost V 11 bases and J 11 bases, with 24 bases left between them. This chain's CDR3 is CASLGQPVNEQYF. In DNA, the CDR3 is TGTGCCTCCCTGGGGCAGCCGGTAAATGAGCAGTACTTC.

This clonotype has a handful of counts. The chain has TRBV2 and TRBJ2-7; D not resolved. The V and J ends lost 6 bases and 0 bases respectively, with 6 bases between them. The CDR3 covers 12 residues. CDR1 is SNHLY, CDR2 FYNNEI, per germline. The chain's CDR3 is CASRANSYEQYV. DNA of the CDR3: TGTGCCAGCAGGGCAAACTCCTACGAGCAGTACGTC.

This clonotype occurred many times. The germline gene is not matched at one end of the junction; a read error may be the cause. The CDR3 sequence is CASSYVSGQGTQYF. The CDR3 DNA follows: TGTGCCAGCAGTTACGTGTCAGGGCAAGGGACCCAGTACTTC. The V gene is TRBV6-6, the J gene TRBJ2-5; possible D gene TRBD1, 5 bases. Germline CDR1 MNHNY, CDR2 SVGAGI (reference sequence). The CDR3 spans 14 residues.

This clonotype was seen ten or more times. The chain combines TRBV6-1 with TRBJ2-7; 7 bases align to TRBD1. The CDR3 sequence is 11 residues long. V lost 6 bases and J lost 9; bases outside the gene matches: 5. Germline V CDR1 and CDR2: MNHNS, SASEGT. DNA for the CDR3: TGTGCCAGCAGCCAGGGACAGAGGCAGTACGTC. Translating it yields CASSQGQRQYV.